This entry describes one TCR beta chain. Clones were sequenced by immunoSEQ multiplex PCR, and TCRdb holds only the in-frame ones, with some missing. This sample has 70,000 or so clones, with about four fifths found just once. This sample is drawn from a study of control samples from healthy donors and cancer patients. The CDR3 covers 15 residues. Germline CDR1 SGHRS, CDR2 YFSETQ. Trimming took 3 bases from V and 0 from J, leaving 9 bases between them. The specimen was PBMCs. The rearrangement links TRBV5-1 to TRBJ2-2, with D tentatively TRBD2 (6 bases). The receptor comes from a woman aged 45-65 years with lung cancer. The CDR3 region has the DNA TGCGCCAGCAGCTCGGACTATCCGAACACCGGGGAGCTGTTTTTT. As protein: CASSSDYPNTGELFF.